The 24 T cell receptor beta chains presented below share a single source sample, sequenced in a study of T cells expressing NK-cell markers. TCRdb re-called the 5' RACE reads and gives one entry per CDR3 protein, without DNA. This sample's table reports about 260,000 distinct CDR3 sequences. Material for sequencing was blood T cells: a sorted CD56 or NKG2C T cell subset, CD4+ or CD8+ T cells, or bulk PBMC T cells (not recorded which). These receptor sequences come from a woman aged 18 to 75 in good health.

The chain couples TRBV7-2 to TRBJ2-7; TCRdb designates TRBD1, a call that cannot be tested without DNA. The length of the CDR3 is 15 residues. The germline CDR1 and CDR2 sequences are SGHTA and FQGNSA. The CDR3 spells CASSLAPQGAYEQYF. The full variable domain, completed using reference TRBV7-2 and TRBJ2-7, is GAGVSQSPSNKVTEKGKDVELRCDPISGHTALYWYRQSLGQGLEFLIYFQGNSAPDKSGLPSDRFSAERTGGSVSTLTIQRTQQEDSAVYLCASSLAPQGAYEQYFGPGTRLTVT.

The V and J genes are TRBV11-2 and TRBJ2-7; no DNA is available, so the TRBD1 call from TCRdb remains unchecked. CDR1 and CDR2 from the germline V gene are SGHAT and FQNNGV. The CDR3 is made up of 13 amino acids. CDR3 protein: CASSLTGQDEQYF.

This chain links TRBV7-6 with TRBJ2-2; the TRBD2 assignment by TCRdb is unverifiable without DNA. The CDR3 runs to 15 residues. Germline V CDR1 and CDR2: SGHVS, FNYEAQ. The CDR3: CASSPLAGGYGELFF.

The V gene is TRBV20-1, the J gene TRBJ2-1. The germline gives CDR1 DFQATT, CDR2 SNEGSKA (reference sequence). The length of the CDR3 is 12 residues. This CDR3 is CSAPYRYNEQFF.

This chain's CDR3 is CASSLGQGIGQPQHF. This chain connects TRBV7-2 to TRBJ1-5; as DNA is missing, the TRBD1 call by TCRdb cannot be tested. This CDR3 region has 15 residues. The germline V gene encodes CDR1 SGHTA and CDR2 FQGNSA.

This chain connects TRBV15 to TRBJ1-6; TCRdb designates TRBD1, a call that cannot be tested without DNA. This CDR3 comprises 15 residues. Germline CDR1 LNHNV, CDR2 YYDKDF (reference sequence). The CDR3 reads CATSRDRDRVSPLHF.

J is TRBJ1-1 and V is TRBV7-2; TCRdb gives TRBD1 as the D gene, but with no DNA this cannot be confirmed. CDR3 length: 16 residues. Germline assignment: CDR1 SGHTA and CDR2 FQGNSA. The CDR3 is CASSLGGRGVGTEAFF.

The chain recombines TRBV7-2 with TRBJ2-1; TCRdb designates TRBD2, a call that cannot be tested without DNA. Per germline, CDR1 SGHTA and CDR2 FQGNSA. The CDR3 has 16 residues. This CDR3 is CASSSSSSGGYNEQFF.

This rearrangement joins TRBV6-1 to TRBJ2-5; TCRdb's assignment of TRBD2 cannot be checked, as there is no DNA. The CDR3 has 15 residues. Looked up from germline, CDR1 is MNHNS and CDR2 is SASEGT. The CDR3 region is CASSPGLAVQGTQYF.

The chain recombines TRBV12-3 or TRBV12-4 with TRBJ1-1. The CDR3 consists of 12 residues. CDR3 sequence: CASSSWGTEAFF.

V usage is TRBV20-1 and J usage is TRBJ2-7; there is no DNA to check the TCRdb D call of TRBD2. In germline, CDR1 is DFQATT, CDR2 SNEGSKA (reference sequence). The CDR3 loop spans 14 amino acids. The CDR3 is CSEGAGGPRNEQYF.

V usage is TRBV4-2 and J usage is TRBJ1-4. Germline values: CDR1 LGHNA, CDR2 YNFKEQ. The CDR3 loop spans 13 amino acids. CDR3 sequence reads: CASSQKANPKLFF.

This sequence joins TRBV18 and TRBJ2-5. Germline V lookup: CDR1 KGHSH, CDR2 LQKENI. The CDR3 is 14 residues long. CDR3 in amino acids: CASSPSGQSSTQYF.

The J gene is TRBJ2-5, the V gene TRBV5-1; TCRdb reports TRBD2, a call that lacks DNA to check it against. There are 13 residues in the CDR3. The germline CDR1 and CDR2 sequences are SGHRS and YFSETQ. The CDR3 reads CASNWGGRETQYF.

J is TRBJ2-1 and V is TRBV21-1; TCRdb indicates TRBD1, and absent DNA this call remains unverified. TRBV21-1 is a documented pseudogene. The CDR3 has 11 residues. The CDR3 here is CASSPCGEQFF.

This chain uses TRBV5-1 with TRBJ1-1; TCRdb names TRBD1, which stays unverified in the absence of DNA. The CDR3 runs 15 residues. Germline-derived CDR1 and CDR2 are SGHRS and YFSETQ. The CDR3 spells CASSLVGGANTEAFF.

J is TRBJ1-3 and V is TRBV7-2. CDR1 and CDR2 from the germline V gene are SGHTA and FQGNSA. CDR3 length: 14 residues. The CDR3 here is CASIPSPLGNTIYF.

V usage is TRBV20-1 and J usage is TRBJ1-4; absent DNA, TCRdb's TRBD1 call cannot be checked. This CDR3 spans 13 amino acids. Looked up from germline, CDR1 is DFQATT and CDR2 is SNEGSKA (reference sequence). The CDR3 protein is CSARPGKGEKLFF.

The V gene is TRBV7-3, the J gene TRBJ2-5; TCRdb selects TRBD2, and the lack of DNA leaves this call unchecked. This CDR3 comprises 14 residues. Germline lookup yields CDR1 SGHTA and CDR2 FQGTGA. CDR3: CASSSGLDQEIQYF. The variable domain in full, with the rest retrieved from reference TRBV7-3 and TRBJ2-5, is GAGVSQTPSNKVTEKGKYVELRCDPISGHTALYWYRQSLGQGPEFLIYFQGTGAADDSGLPNDRFFAVRPEGSVSTLKIQRTERGDSAVYLCASSSGLDQEIQYFGPGTRLLVL.

The V and J genes are TRBV11-2 and TRBJ2-5. There are 13 residues in the CDR3. Germline V CDR1 and CDR2: SGHAT, FQNNGV. The CDR3 here is CASSLDWGETQYF.

V and J are TRBV5-4 and TRBJ1-6; the TCRdb call, TRBD1, lacks DNA for checking. Germline values: CDR1 SGHNT, CDR2 YYREEE (reference sequence). The length of the CDR3 is 15 residues. The chain's CDR3 is CASSRTGPFNSPLHF.

The rearrangement joins TRBV6-2 or TRBV6-3 to TRBJ2-5; TCRdb's assignment of TRBD2 cannot be checked, as there is no DNA. The germline V gene has CDR1 MNHEY and CDR2 SVGEGT. The CDR3 has 14 amino acids. CDR3 loop: CASMGSGNLKTQYF.

The chain uses TRBV19 and TRBJ2-1; TCRdb proposes TRBD1, but this gene call is untestable without DNA. Germline V CDR1 and CDR2: LNHDA, SQIVND (reference sequence). The CDR3 is 15 residues long. The CDR3 reads CASSTPLGGEYEQFF.

The CDR3 spells CASSPGGGETQYF. This chain links TRBV12-3 or TRBV12-4 with TRBJ2-5; TCRdb names TRBD1, which stays unverified in the absence of DNA. The CDR3 covers 13 residues.